Here is one T cell receptor beta chain with its context. There are a few counts of this clonotype. Its antigen remains unidentified. No quality values exist for individual bases; no much larger clone is one base distant. This specimen comes from a study of early T cells in non-severe SARS-CoV-2 infection (dated by TCRdb to the early 2020s). Study-wide context: Because TCR sequencing relied on bulk RNA taken from unsorted whole blood, pairing of alpha and beta chains was not possible. Overall results and qualifications from the work: VDJdb matching was skewed toward anti-spike CD8 responses and likely underestimated virus-specific expansions by missing private and CD4 specificities.

A case-control design nested within a healthcare worker cohort in London, UK, was used, with weekly nasopharyngeal swab PCR tests and blood sampling performed. Healthcare workers were recruited between 23 and 31 March 2020, during the week of the UK lockdown, and were followed weekly for up to about 15 weeks. CDR1 ENHRY and CDR2 SYGVKD were looked up in the germline V gene. The CDR3 has 12 amino acids, counting the end cysteine and phenylalanine. Only the CDR3 DNA stays, 36 bases, in frame from base 1. At the junction V is shortened by 5 bases and J by 2 bases, with 6 bases in between. The method behind the library was 5' RACE. The sequencer listed for this sample is NextSeq 500. The TCR library protocol attached unique molecular identifiers to individual cDNA molecules to correct for sequencing error and PCR bias. TCR alpha and beta chains were both sequenced, and the abundances of alpha and beta sequences in each sample were closely correlated with each other. As for how the authors treated the data: Decombinator V4 was used to annotate TCR sequences for V gene, J gene and CDR3. TCRs were defined as expanded if a significant change between any two time points was detected under a Poisson model with p below 0.0001. TCR abundances were normalised to the total number of TCRs sequenced per sample and were expressed as counts per million. MAIT TCRs were defined by TRAV1-2 paired with TRAJ12, TRAJ20 or TRAJ33, and iNKT TCRs by TRAV10 paired with TRAJ18. VDJdb, accessed on 1 November 2021, was searched for TCRs annotated for CMV, EBV and SARS-CoV-2, and TCRs annotated for more than one antigen were excluded. TCRdb applied fastp at Q25 and MiXCR to the public reads, then kept only in-frame beta chains. Each record represents a unique CDR3 protein, reported with the most common genes and DNA among its rows. The V and J calls and clone size are TCRdb's, not the authors'. The sample contains nearly 110,000 distinct CDR3 sequences, approximately 10% of them found a single time. The ten largest clones take up 6.5% to 8% of the sample.

The clonotype originates from an adult who was a healthcare worker with PCR-confirmed SARS-CoV-2 infection or an uninfected control (not recorded which). The sequencing sample was made of whole blood. The V and J genes are TRBV10-3 and TRBJ1-1; the D segment cannot be called with confidence. Here the CDR3 is given as CAISHTNTEAFF. The DNA sequence is given as TGTGCCATCAGTCACACCAACACTGAAGCTTTCTTT.